Shown below are 26 T cell receptor beta chains from a single sample sequenced in a study of technical replicates of blood from a handful of donors. The assay was immunoSEQ multiplex PCR, and TCRdb's table has in-frame clones only and misses some. Here the sample spans 55,000 to 65,000 clones, around nine tenths being singletons. The sample was PBMCs. Receptor source: a human donor in good health. Some clones in this sample may be carry-over from other donors' samples.

The chain employs TRBV6-1 and TRBJ2-3; TRBD2 matches at 7 bases. The CDR3 is 14 amino acids. Germline V CDR1 and CDR2: MNHNS, SASEGT. V shed 1 base and J 2 bases; nucleotides not matched to a gene: 0. DNA of the CDR3: TGTGCCAGCAGTGAAGGACTAGCCACAGATACGCAGTATTTT. The encoded protein is CASSEGLATDTQYF.

This sequence joins TRBV6-5 and TRBJ1-1; tentatively, D is TRBD1 (6 bases). The ends were cut back, 0 bases at V and 3 bases at J, with 11 bases in the middle. The CDR3 is 15 residues long. Germline CDR1 MNHEY, CDR2 SVGAGI. As DNA, the CDR3 is TGTGCCAGCAGTTACTCGGGGGGGGCAGACACTGAAGCTTTCTTT. It specifies CASSYSGGADTEAFF.

To note about this clone: The junction and the germline gene differ at one end; a read error may be behind it. The chain links TRBV18 to TRBJ2-1; TRBD1 matches 9 bases. Germline V lookup: CDR1 KGHSH, CDR2 LQKENI. The CDR3 covers 18 residues. The CDR3 protein is CASSPLQGAVGSYNEQFF. CDR3 coding DNA: TGTGCCAGCTCCCCACTACAGGGGGCTGTGGGGTCCTACAATGAGCAGTTCTTC. The full variable domain, completed using reference TRBV18 and TRBJ2-1, is NAGVMQNPRHLVRRRGQEARLRCSPMKGHSHVYWYRQLPEEGLKFMVYLQKENIIDESGMPKERFSAEFPKEGPSILRIQQVVRGDSAAYFCASSPLQGAVGSYNEQFFGPGTRLTVL.

CDR3: CASSYMTGGYEQYF. CDR3 nucleotide sequence: TGTGCCAGCAGTTACATGACAGGGGGCTACGAGCAGTACTTC. The V call is TRBV6-5, the J call TRBJ2-7; 9 nucleotides match TRBD1. CDR3 length: 14 residues. The junction had 2 bases not matched to a gene; V was cut back by 2 bases and J by 3 bases. Germline V gene data show CDR1 as MNHEY and CDR2 as SVGAGI.

The chain recombines TRBV6-1 with TRBJ1-3; 7 nucleotides agree with TRBD1. Losses at the gene ends were 6 bases for V and 2 bases for J; bases not matched to a gene: 1. This CDR3 contains 13 residues. Germline CDR1 and CDR2: MNHNS and SASEGT. CDR3 region: CASSRGAGNTIYF. The CDR3 region has the DNA TGTGCCAGCAGCAGGGGGGCTGGAAACACCATATATTTT.

CDR3 sequence (DNA): TGCGCCAGCAGCCAAGGAGGTGGACAGGAAGCTTTCTTT. Translation gives CASSQGGGQEAFF. The gene calls are TRBV4-1 and TRBJ1-1; D is perhaps TRBD1 (6 bases). The CDR3 loop spans 13 amino acids. CDR1 MGHRA and CDR2 YSYEKL come from the germline V gene. Between the trimmed V and J ends, which lost 1 base and 8 bases, there was a span of 11 bases.

This clone was picked up one time. The rearrangement uses TRBV5-1 and TRBJ2-1; 8 nucleotides align to TRBD1. This CDR3 contains 14 residues. The germline V gene has CDR1 SGHRS and CDR2 YFSETQ. Trimming at V came to 0 bases and at J to 8 bases, leaving 4 bases not matched to a gene. The CDR3 is CASSLGDRGHEQFF. The CDR3 bases are TGCGCCAGCAGCTTGGGCGACAGGGGCCATGAGCAGTTCTTC.

This chain connects TRBV29-1 to TRBJ1-2; D gene unclear. Germline CDR1 SQVTM, CDR2 ANQGSEA. The CDR3 spans 13 residues. The V gene lost 4 bases and the J gene lost 0 bases, with 9 bases spanning the gap. CDR3: CSVGGTSNYGYTF. The CDR3, as DNA: TGCAGCGTTGGAGGCACCTCTAACTATGGCTACACCTTC. Drawing the rest from reference TRBV29-1 and TRBJ1-2, the complete variable domain is SAVISQKPSRDICQRGTSLTIQCQVDSQVTMMFWYRQQPGQSLTLIATANQGSEATYESGFVIDKFPISRPNLTFSTLTVSNMSPEDSSIYLCSVGGTSNYGYTFGSGTRLTVV.

J is TRBJ2-1 and V is TRBV18, with D hard to call. The CDR3 consists of 14 residues. CDR1 is KGHSH and CDR2 is LQKENI in the germline V gene. V dropped 0 bases and J dropped 6 bases, with 9 bases sitting between them. Here the CDR3 DNA reads TGTGCCAGCTCACCACCGCCAGGTGGCAATGAGCAGTTCTTC. Amino acid sequence: CASSPPPGGNEQFF.

The chain combines TRBV11-2 with TRBJ2-5; D is perhaps TRBD1 (6 bases). The germline CDR1 and CDR2 sequences are SGHAT and FQNNGV. V shed 2 bases and J shed 4 bases, with 11 bases lying between them. The CDR3 sequence is 14 residues long. In DNA, the CDR3 is TGTGCCAGCAGCTTATTCACAGGGACAGAGACCCAGTACTTC. Its translation is CASSLFTGTETQYF.

The CDR3 region is CASSGKGGHYGYTF. The CDR3 DNA reads as TGTGCCAGCAGTGGGAAAGGGGGCCACTATGGCTACACCTTC. The V gene is TRBV6-1, the J gene TRBJ1-2; 7 bases agree with TRBD1. The V segment lost 4 bases and the J segment 3 bases; nucleotides outside the gene matches: 5. There are 14 residues in the CDR3. Germline CDR1 and CDR2: MNHNS and SASEGT.

V usage is TRBV7-8 and J usage is TRBJ2-5; 10 nucleotides match TRBD1. CDR3 length: 15 amino acids. After removal of 6 bases from V and 5 bases from J, the junction contained 9 bases not matched to a gene. Per germline, CDR1 SGHVS and CDR2 FQNEAQ. For the CDR3, the DNA is TGTGCCAGCAGTCCCGGGACAGGGGATTTGGAGACCCAGTACTTC. Encoded protein: CASSPGTGDLETQYF.

Points on this clone: Compared with germline, one end of the junction differs, possibly owing to a read error. The V and J genes are TRBV5-3 and TRBJ1-1; D may be TRBD1 (6 bases). TRBV5-3 is filed as an ORF, its function uncertain. The CDR3 is 14 residues long. CDR3 nucleotide sequence: TGTGCCAGAAGGGAGGATCCGGGACAAAGAGCAATAACCTTT. Protein sequence: CARREDPGQRAITF.

The rearrangement links TRBV6-5 to TRBJ1-1, with a weak D call TRBD1 (6 bases). V was clipped by 8 bases and J by 4 bases, with 11 bases between them. Per germline, CDR1 MNHEY and CDR2 SVGAGI. The CDR3 runs to 12 residues. The CDR3 here is CASYEGGTEAFF. CDR3 nucleotides: TGTGCCAGCTACGAAGGGGGCACTGAAGCTTTCTTT.

The J gene is TRBJ1-3, the V gene TRBV5-4; D not resolved. This CDR3 is 16 amino acids long. Germline CDR1 is SGHNT and CDR2 is YYREEE (reference sequence). Deletions cut 5 bases from V and 0 bases from J, with 15 bases between. The DNA for the CDR3 is TGTGCCAGCAGATCACCTACGTCGTACTCTGGAAACACCATATATTTT. Translated, it gives CASRSPTSYSGNTIYF.

The rearrangement links TRBV7-8 to TRBJ1-2; possibly TRBD1 for D (6 bases). The V end was cut by 1 base, the J end by 9 bases, with 9 bases between. This CDR3 has 12 amino acids. Germline V gene sequence: CDR1 SGHVS, CDR2 FQNEAQ. The CDR3 protein is CASSLDRVRYTF. The DNA of the CDR3 is TGTGCCAGCAGCTTAGACAGGGTCCGCTACACCTTC. The whole variable domain, filled in from reference TRBV7-8 and TRBJ1-2, reads GAGVSQSPRYKVAKRGQDVALRCDPISGHVSLFWYQQALGQGPEFLTYFQNEAQLDKSGLPSDRFFAERPEGSVSTLKIQRTQQEDSAVYLCASSLDRVRYTFGSGTRLTVV.

The CDR3 DNA sequence: TGTGCCAGCAAGCTGTCTGAAAAACTGTTTTTT. Translation: CASKLSEKLFF. The rearrangement uses TRBV6-1 and TRBJ1-4; no clear D. V gave up 7 bases and J gave up 7 bases, with 7 bases separating them. CDR1 and CDR2 (germline): MNHNS, SASEGT. CDR3 length equals 11 residues.

The V and J genes are TRBV29-1 and TRBJ1-2; D uncertain. The CDR3 has 11 amino acids. V was clipped by 3 bases and J by 4 bases, with 6 bases between them. The germline CDR1 and CDR2 sequences are SQVTM and ANQGSEA. The CDR3 DNA is TGCAGCGTTGATGGGCCCTATGGCTACACCTTC. Its translation: CSVDGPYGYTF.

The chain recombines TRBV19 with TRBJ2-5, with 8 bases matching TRBD1. V gave up 5 bases and J gave up 4 bases; unmatched junction bases: 6. The germline V gene encodes CDR1 LNHDA and CDR2 SQIVND (reference sequence). The CDR3 consists of 14 residues. DNA for the CDR3: TGTGCCAGTAGTGGACAGGGTTGGCTAGAGACCCAGTACTTC. This translates into CASSGQGWLETQYF.

J is TRBJ1-1 and V is TRBV29-1, with D unresolved. The length of the CDR3 is 13 residues. V was shortened by 4 bases and J by 1 base, with 10 bases between the two germline ends. In germline, CDR1 is SQVTM, CDR2 ANQGSEA. In DNA form, the CDR3 reads TGCAGCGTTGGGGCAGGAAGGAACACTGAAGCTTTCTTT. This codes for CSVGAGRNTEAFF. The full variable domain, its missing parts supplied by reference TRBV29-1 and TRBJ1-1, is SAVISQKPSRDICQRGTSLTIQCQVDSQVTMMFWYRQQPGQSLTLIATANQGSEATYESGFVIDKFPISRPNLTFSTLTVSNMSPEDSSIYLCSVGAGRNTEAFFGQGTRLTVV.

The chain has TRBV5-6 and TRBJ2-2; 9 nucleotides line up with TRBD1. After removal of 0 bases from V and 2 bases from J, the junction contained 2 bases not matched to a gene. This CDR3 is 16 amino acids long. CDR1 and CDR2 (germline): SGHDT, YYEEEE. The CDR3 DNA sequence: TGTGCCAGCAGCTTGGTGGACAGGGGTAACACCGGGGAGCTGTTTTTT. Its protein is CASSLVDRGNTGELFF.

This chain joins TRBV9 and TRBJ1-2; 10 bases fit TRBD1. The junction had 9 bases not matched to a gene; V was cut back by 1 base and J by 6 bases. The length of the CDR3 is 16 residues. CDR1 is SGDLS and CDR2 is YYNGEE in the germline V gene. The CDR3 sequence is CASSVPQDRGMDGYTF. The CDR3 coding sequence is TGTGCCAGCAGCGTACCCCAGGACAGGGGGATGGATGGCTACACCTTC.

The V and J genes are TRBV6-1 and TRBJ2-7; 12 bases are shared with TRBD2. The V gene's germline CDR1 is MNHNS and CDR2 SASEGT. Trimming took 4 bases from V and 6 from J; bases not matched to a gene: 16. This CDR3 has 18 residues. CDR3 nucleotide sequence: TGTGCCAGCAGTGTGGCCACTAGCGGGAGGCTCGTGCCAAGCGAGCAGTACTTC. Residues: CASSVATSGRLVPSEQYF.

The chain carries TRBV7-9 and TRBJ1-3; TRBD1 might be the D (5 bases). CDR1 SEHNR and CDR2 FQNEAQ come from the germline V gene (reference sequence). The germline V and J ends were trimmed by 1 base and 3 bases, with 13 bases remaining between them. There are 16 residues in the CDR3. The CDR3 DNA follows: TGTGCCAGCAGCTTAGGTCCAGGGAGGATTGGAAACACCATATATTTT. As protein: CASSLGPGRIGNTIYF.

The chain links TRBV27 to TRBJ2-3, with 7 bases lining up with TRBD1. Germline values: CDR1 MNHEY, CDR2 SMNVEV (reference sequence). CDR3 length equals 15 residues. With V trimmed by 8 bases and J by 5 bases, 13 bases remained unmatched. The CDR3 is CASRTGQTIEDTQYF. DNA for the CDR3: TGTGCCAGCCGGACGGGACAGACGATCGAAGATACGCAGTATTTT.

As concerns this clone: One end of the junction varies from germline; a read error may be responsible. The rearrangement uses TRBV6-5 and TRBJ1-2, with D unresolved. Per germline, CDR1 MNHEY and CDR2 SVGAGI. The CDR3 totals 12 residues. CDR3 DNA: TGTGCCAGCAGTTACCTCGTTGGGCAGGAGGCCTTC. Protein: CASSYLVGQEAF.